One and the same sample provided the 3 T cell receptor beta chains below, sequenced in a study of shared clonotypes between healthy human individuals. Clones were sequenced by immunoSEQ multiplex PCR, and TCRdb holds only the in-frame ones, with some missing. Found here are 2 million to 2.5 million clones, around 95% of them singletons; the top ten hold over 0.1%. The source material was naive CD4+ T cells sorted from blood. Subset: CD45RA+ positively selected. Receptors were obtained from a man between 18 and 29 years old in good health.

V gene TRBV6-6 combines with J gene TRBJ2-7; 9 bases are shared with TRBD1. V shed 10 bases and J 3 bases; nucleotides not matched to a gene: 13. This CDR3 has 15 amino acids. Germline V lookup: CDR1 MNHNY, CDR2 SVGAGI (reference sequence). The DNA of the CDR3 is TGTGCCACCTCGGGACAGGGCTACGCTCACTACGAGCAGTACTTC. This gives the protein CATSGQGYAHYEQYF.

This chain joins TRBV5-1 and TRBJ2-3; D unresolved. The germline CDR1 and CDR2 sequences are SGHRS and YFSETQ. This CDR3 spans 18 amino acids. V was trimmed by 1 base and J by 1 base, leaving 19 bases between them. CDR3 bases: TGCGCCAGCAGCTTGAATTTAGGGATTAAATCGGGCACAGATACGCAGTATTTT. Residues: CASSLNLGIKSGTDTQYF.

To note about this clone: The identical CDR3 is also encoded by other nucleotide sequences in the sample. This chain uses TRBV6-1 with TRBJ2-5; TRBD1 matches at 11 bases. Germline values: CDR1 MNHNS, CDR2 SASEGT. The CDR3 runs 15 residues. Trimming at V came to 5 bases and at J to 2 bases, leaving 4 bases not matched to a gene. CDR3 sequence (DNA): TGTGCCAGCAGTTCCGGGACAGGGGGTCAAGAGACCCAGTACTTC. This codes for CASSSGTGGQETQYF.